The present T cell receptor beta chain was sequenced within a study of post-analysis software for immune sequencing data. Overall study context: Relapsing-remitting, secondary progressive and progressive-relapsing forms of multiple sclerosis all featured among disease courses.

Notes on the study in general: Comparison of patients with controls showed roughly five TRBV segments more frequent in patients, TRBV5-6, TRBV5-1 and TRBV20-1 among them.

This clonotype was detected a few times. Antigen unknown. The germline V gene has CDR1 SGHRS and CDR2 YFSETQ. Trimming removed 3 bases at V and 6 bases at J, with 14 bases between. The CDR3 runs to 14 residues. Unique molecular identifiers featured in each of the TCR beta cDNA libraries. MiXCR was run by TCRdb on the PCR reads, yielding one entry per CDR3 protein. This sample yields about 540,000 distinct CDR3 sequences, of which 34% are seen a single time; approximately 6% belongs to the top ten. J is TRBJ2-3 and V is TRBV5-1, with D perhaps TRBD1 (6 bases). Sequencing was carried out using blood. The origin of this receptor is a girl aged 2 to 17 with multiple sclerosis. In DNA, the CDR3 is TGCGCCAGCAGCTCTGGACAGCTTTCGGATACGCAGTATTTT. This encodes CASSSGQLSDTQYF.